These T cell receptor beta chains were read from a single sample in a study of shared clonotypes between healthy human individuals. The table came from immunoSEQ multiplex PCR; TCRdb's copy has only in-frame clones and leaves some out. Of 600,000 to 750,000 clones in the sample, roughly 72% were seen once. The specimen was memory CD4+ T cells sorted from blood. These TCRs come from a woman aged 25 to 39 in good health. The CDR3 runs from the conserved cysteine through the conserved F or W. Fields, in order: J gene, V gene, D gene, clone size, CDR3 DNA, CDR3 protein. The D gene is left open where the match is weak. Rows may omit the clone size; those that give it use once, few, many or a size class.

>TRBJ2-1|TRBV10-3|TRBD2|few
TGTGCCATCAGTGTCGGCGGGAGGACGATCTTC
CAISVGGRTIF
>TRBJ2-1|TRBV9|TRBD1|-
TGTGCCAGCAGCGTAGGTGAGACAGGGCTTTACAATGAGCAGTTCTTC
CASSVGETGLYNEQFF
>TRBJ2-5|TRBV5-1|TRBD2|-
TGCGCCAGCAGGACTAGCGGGCGCTGGGCGGAAGAGACCCAGTACTTC
CASRTSGRWAEETQYF
>TRBJ2-7|TRBV29-1|-|-
TGCAGCGTTGAAACACGTCACTACGAGCAGTACTTC
CSVETRHYEQYF
>TRBJ1-4|TRBV27|-|once
TGTGCCAGCAGTTTCGTAGCCCCTGCATACAATCCAACTAATGAAAAACTGTTTTTT
CASSFVAPAYNPTNEKLFF
>TRBJ2-5|TRBV7-9|TRBD1|-
TGTGCCAGCAGCTTAGGGACAGGGAGGGAGACCCAGTACTTC
CASSLGTGRETQYF
>TRBJ2-3|TRBV4-1|TRBD2|-
TGCGCCAGCAGCCAAGTAAAAGCTAGCGGGATTACAGATACGCAGTATTTT
CASSQVKASGITDTQYF
>TRBJ2-5|TRBV6-1|-|-
TGTGCCAGCAGGGGGACCAACCGCGGGGAGACCCAGTACTTC
CASRGTNRGETQYF
>TRBJ1-2|TRBV2|-|-
TGTGCCAGCAGCCTGATCACAGGGTTAGGCTACACCTTC
CASSLITGLGYTF
>TRBJ2-7|TRBV6-1|-|-
TGTGCCAGCAGTTCAGGGACTGGGAGCTACGAGCAGTACTTC
CASSSGTGSYEQYF
>TRBJ1-1|TRBV28|-|-
TGTGCCAGCAGCCAAACAGGCTACCCTGAAGCTTTCTTT
CASSQTGYPEAFF
>TRBJ1-3|TRBV7-8|-|-
TGTGCCAGCAGCTTAGCTAGCGCTCCGGCTGGAAACACCATATATTTT
CASSLASAPAGNTIYF